This entry features one T cell receptor (beta chain) sequence. What it binds is unknown. Assay: immunoSEQ multiplex PCR; the TCRdb copy retains only in-frame clones and omits some. The sample carries approximately 150,000 clones, about nine tenths recorded once. With 2 bases removed from V and 3 bases from J, the gap between germline ends came to 13 bases. Germline CDR1 and CDR2: MNHEY and SVGEGT. The CDR3 is 15 residues long. The data stem from a study of T cell responses to AZD1222 COVID-19 vaccine. About the research overall: Timing groups of about 4 and about 12 weeks for second doses were pooled. General study results and limits: White British people made up most donors, females outnumbered males, and clonal diversity was possibly underestimated. Of spike-specific TCRs, nearly half reportedly target regions left unmutated in variants. Just a handful of people given AZD1222 tested seropositive at baseline.

Sequencing was performed on peripheral blood, taken on day 0 of AZD1222 vaccination. The chain has TRBV6-2 or TRBV6-3 and TRBJ1-1; D gene unclear. This TCR was recovered from an adult in good health. The CDR3 loop is CASSYRSRQYTEAFF. CDR3 DNA: TGTGCCAGCAGTTACAGGTCAAGGCAATACACTGAAGCTTTCTTT.